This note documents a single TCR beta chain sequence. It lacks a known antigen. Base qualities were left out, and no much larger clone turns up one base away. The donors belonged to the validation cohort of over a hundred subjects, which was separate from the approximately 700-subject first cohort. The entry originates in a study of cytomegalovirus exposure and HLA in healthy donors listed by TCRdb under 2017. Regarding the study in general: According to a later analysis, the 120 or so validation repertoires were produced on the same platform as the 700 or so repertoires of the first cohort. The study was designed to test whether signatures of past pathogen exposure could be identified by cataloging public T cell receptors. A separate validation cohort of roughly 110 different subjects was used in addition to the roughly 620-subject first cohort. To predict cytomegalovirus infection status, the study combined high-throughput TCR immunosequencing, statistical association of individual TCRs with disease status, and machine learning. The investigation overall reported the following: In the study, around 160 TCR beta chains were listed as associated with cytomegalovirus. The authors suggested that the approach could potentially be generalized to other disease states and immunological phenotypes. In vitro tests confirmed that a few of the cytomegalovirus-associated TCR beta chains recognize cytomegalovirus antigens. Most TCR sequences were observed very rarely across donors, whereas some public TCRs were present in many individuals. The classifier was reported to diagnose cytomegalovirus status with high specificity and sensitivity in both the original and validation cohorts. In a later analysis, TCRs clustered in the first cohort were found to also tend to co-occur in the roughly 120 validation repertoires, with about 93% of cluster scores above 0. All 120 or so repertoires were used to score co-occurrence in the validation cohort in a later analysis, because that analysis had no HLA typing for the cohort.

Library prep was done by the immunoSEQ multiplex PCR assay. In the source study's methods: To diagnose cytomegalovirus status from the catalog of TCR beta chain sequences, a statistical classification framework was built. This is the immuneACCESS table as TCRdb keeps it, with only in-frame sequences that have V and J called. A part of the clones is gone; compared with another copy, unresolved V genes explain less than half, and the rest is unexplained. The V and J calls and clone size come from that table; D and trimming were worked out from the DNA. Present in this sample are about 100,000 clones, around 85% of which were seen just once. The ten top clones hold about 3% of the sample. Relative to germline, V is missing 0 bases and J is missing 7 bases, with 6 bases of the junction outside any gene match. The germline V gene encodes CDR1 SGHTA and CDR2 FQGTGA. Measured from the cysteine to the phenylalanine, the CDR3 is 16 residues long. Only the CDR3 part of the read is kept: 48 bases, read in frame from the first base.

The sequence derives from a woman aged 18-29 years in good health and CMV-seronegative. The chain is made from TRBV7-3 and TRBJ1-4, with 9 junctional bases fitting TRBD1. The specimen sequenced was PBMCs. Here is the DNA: TGTGCCAGCAGCTTAACGACAGGGGGGAATAGTGAAAAACTGTTTTTT. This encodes CASSLTTGGNSEKLFF. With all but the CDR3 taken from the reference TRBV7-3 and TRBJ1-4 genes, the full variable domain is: GAGVSQTPSNKVTEKGKYVELRCDPISGHTALYWYRQSLGQGPEFLIYFQGTGAADDSGLPNDRFFAVRPEGSVSTLKIQRTERGDSAVYLCASSLTTGGNSEKLFFGSGTQLSVL.